The rows below give T cell receptor beta chains drawn from one sample of a study of OX40 agonist ivuxolimab in advanced cancers. Using immunoSEQ multiplex PCR, the repertoire was profiled, and TCRdb retains in-frame clones only, with some absent. The repertoire holds about 91,000 clones, with 80% to 90% as singletons. The specimen comprised CD4+ or CD8+ T cells sorted from blood, sampled in a trial of the OX40 agonist ivuxolimab. The source is an adult with an advanced solid tumor such as melanoma, head and neck, liver or kidney cancer. The CDR3 runs from the conserved cysteine through the conserved F or W. The D gene is left open where the match is weak. Only part of the rows carry a size: once, few, many, or a class if the clone is expanded.

D: TRBD2; V: TRBV7-2; J: TRBJ2-1; size: -; CDR3: CASSLGSGGSYNEQFF; DNA: TGTGCCAGCAGCTTAGGAAGCGGGGGGTCCTACAATGAGCAGTTCTTC
D: TRBD1; V: TRBV12-5; J: TRBJ2-7; size: few; CDR3: CASGLEQGPYEQYF; DNA: TGTGCTAGTGGTTTGGAACAGGGGCCCTACGAGCAGTACTTC
D: -; V: TRBV7-2; J: TRBJ2-5; size: once; CDR3: CASSSSGWVETQYF; DNA: TGTGCCAGCAGCTCCTCGGGGTGGGTAGAGACCCAGTACTTC
D: -; V: TRBV11-2; J: TRBJ2-3; size: -; CDR3: CASSPALGDTQYF; DNA: TGTGCCAGCAGCCCGGCTTTGGGGGATACGCAGTATTTT
D: -; V: TRBV6-4; J: TRBJ1-2; size: -; CDR3: CASSEIEGYGYTF; DNA: TGTGCCAGCAGTGAAATCGAGGGATATGGCTACACCTTC
D: -; V: TRBV2; J: TRBJ2-2; size: -; CDR3: CASSRGRTGELFF; DNA: TGTGCCAGCAGTAGAGGGAGGACCGGGGAGCTGTTTTTT
D: -; V: TRBV10-3; J: TRBJ1-1; size: -; CDR3: CAISEGLRGSRGDTEAFF; DNA: TGTGCCATCAGTGAAGGTTTGAGGGGATCTAGGGGGGACACTGAAGCTTTCTTT
D: -; V: TRBV2; J: TRBJ2-1; size: -; CDR3: CASSRIDSYNEQFF; DNA: TGTGCCAGCAGTCGTATCGACAGCTACAATGAGCAGTTCTTC
D: TRBD1; V: TRBV19; J: TRBJ1-4; size: -; CDR3: CASRTGYGKLFF; DNA: TGTGCCAGTCGGACAGGATATGGAAAACTGTTTTTT
D: -; V: TRBV7-7; J: TRBJ1-1; size: once; CDR3: CASSYASGKNTEAFF; DNA: TGTGCCAGCAGCTATGCCTCGGGTAAAAACACTGAAGCTTTCTTT
D: TRBD1; V: TRBV4-2; J: TRBJ2-4; size: -; CDR3: CASSQGGQALAKNIQYF; DNA: TGTGCCAGCAGCCAAGGGGGACAGGCGCTAGCCAAAAACATTCAGTACTTC
D: TRBD1; V: TRBV28; J: TRBJ1-5; size: -; CDR3: CASSLSGTGRRNQPQHF; DNA: TGTGCCAGCAGTTTGTCCGGGACAGGGCGTCGGAATCAGCCCCAGCATTTT
D: -; V: TRBV11-2; J: TRBJ2-2; size: -; CDR3: CASSLRSPGELFF; DNA: TGTGCCAGCAGCTTACGAAGCCCCGGGGAGCTGTTTTTT
D: TRBD2; V: TRBV2; J: TRBJ2-3; size: -; CDR3: CASSELSGGAAGDTQYF; DNA: TGTGCCAGCAGTGAACTAAGCGGGGGGGCAGCGGGAGATACGCAGTATTTT
D: -; V: TRBV6-6; J: TRBJ1-2; size: few; CDR3: CASSYTGSYGYTF; DNA: TGTGCCAGCAGTTACACGGGCTCTTATGGCTACACCTTC
D: -; V: TRBV7-2; J: TRBJ2-1; size: -; CDR3: CASSHSTGNNEQFF; DNA: TGTGCCAGCAGCCATTCGACGGGCAACAATGAGCAGTTCTTC
D: -; V: TRBV7-9; J: TRBJ2-5; size: -; CDR3: CASSFGGRETQYF; DNA: TGTGCCAGCAGCTTTGGGGGTCGGGAGACCCAGTACTTC
D: -; V: TRBV6-5; J: TRBJ2-3; size: -; CDR3: CASRRDFQDTQYF; DNA: TGTGCCAGCAGGCGGGACTTCCAAGATACGCAGTATTTT
D: -; V: TRBV4-1; J: TRBJ1-1; size: -; CDR3: CASSREGMNTEAFF; DNA: TGCGCCAGCAGCCGAGAAGGGATGAACACTGAAGCTTTCTTT
D: TRBD1; V: TRBV6-5; J: TRBJ2-7; size: -; CDR3: CASSYAGTGPPYEQYF; DNA: TGTGCCAGCAGTTATGCCGGGACAGGGCCCCCATACGAGCAGTACTTC
D: -; V: TRBV12-5; J: TRBJ1-6; size: few; CDR3: CASGDSGLTPLHF; DNA: TGTGCTAGTGGAGACAGTGGTTTGACACCCCTCCACTTT
D: -; V: TRBV5-1; J: TRBJ1-2; size: -; CDR3: CASSESHYGYTF; DNA: TGCGCCAGCAGCGAGTCCCACTATGGCTACACCTTC
D: -; V: TRBV11-1; J: TRBJ2-2; size: -; CDR3: CASSSQGAGGELFF; DNA: TGTGCCAGCAGCTCGCAGGGCGCGGGCGGGGAGCTGTTTTTT
D: -; V: TRBV4-2; J: TRBJ2-2; size: -; CDR3: CASSQAGFHTGELFF; DNA: TGTGCCAGCAGCCAAGCCGGGTTCCACACCGGGGAGCTGTTTTTT
D: -; V: TRBV19; J: TRBJ2-5; size: once; CDR3: CASSIGSQETQYF; DNA: TGTGCCAGTAGTATTGGCAGTCAAGAGACCCAGTACTTC
D: -; V: TRBV11-3; J: TRBJ1-1; size: -; CDR3: CASSLGHGNTEAFF; DNA: TGTGCCAGCAGCTTAGGACACGGGAACACTGAAGCTTTCTTT
D: TRBD1; V: TRBV9; J: TRBJ1-2; size: -; CDR3: CASSVGGQNYGYTF; DNA: TGTGCCAGCAGCGTAGGGGGACAGAACTATGGCTACACCTTC
D: -; V: TRBV5-4; J: TRBJ2-3; size: -; CDR3: CASSLEGGWTDTQYF; DNA: TGTGCCAGCAGCTTGGAGGGGGGCTGGACAGATACGCAGTATTTT
D: -; V: TRBV27; J: TRBJ1-2; size: once; CDR3: CASRAVGEDYGYTF; DNA: TGTGCCAGCAGGGCGGTGGGCGAGGACTATGGCTACACCTTC
D: -; V: TRBV19; J: TRBJ1-1; size: -; CDR3: CASSISPGENTEAFF; DNA: TGTGCCAGTAGTATATCCCCAGGGGAGAACACTGAAGCTTTCTTT
D: -; V: TRBV5-1; J: TRBJ1-4; size: -; CDR3: CASSLGQGNEKLFF; DNA: TGCGCCAGCAGCTTGGGGCAGGGAAACGAAAAACTGTTTTTT
D: -; V: TRBV7-3; J: TRBJ2-2; size: -; CDR3: CASSTQGPGELFF; DNA: TGTGCCAGCAGCACTCAGGGCCCCGGGGAGCTGTTTTTT
D: -; V: TRBV7-9; J: TRBJ2-5; size: -; CDR3: CASSSGQGFQETQYF; DNA: TGTGCCAGCAGCTCGGGACAAGGCTTCCAAGAGACCCAGTACTTC
D: TRBD1; V: TRBV5-4; J: TRBJ1-2; size: -; CDR3: CASSSRTGGIYGYTF; DNA: TGTGCCAGCAGCTCCAGGACAGGGGGAATCTATGGCTACACCTTC
D: -; V: TRBV5-4; J: TRBJ2-2; size: -; CDR3: CASSSLGLGTNTGELFF; DNA: TGTGCCAGCAGCTCCCTAGGGCTGGGAACGAACACCGGGGAGCTGTTTTTT
D: -; V: TRBV4-1; J: TRBJ2-2; size: -; CDR3: CASSPIETTNTGELFF; DNA: TGCGCCAGCAGCCCCATCGAGACAACGAACACCGGGGAGCTGTTTTTT
D: -; V: TRBV19; J: TRBJ1-2; size: -; CDR3: CASRRDSNYGYTF; DNA: TGTGCCAGTAGGCGGGACTCTAACTATGGCTACACCTTC
D: TRBD1; V: TRBV11-1; J: TRBJ1-1; size: -; CDR3: CASSLSGGNTEAFF; DNA: TGTGCCAGCAGCTTATCAGGGGGCAACACTGAAGCTTTCTTT
D: -; V: TRBV30; J: TRBJ1-3; size: -; CDR3: CAWSWGASSGNTIYF; DNA: TGTGCCTGGAGTTGGGGGGCGTCCTCTGGAAACACCATATATTTT
D: -; V: TRBV6-5; J: TRBJ1-1; size: -; CDR3: CASRNRFTEAFF; DNA: TGTGCCAGCAGAAACAGGTTCACTGAAGCTTTCTTT
D: -; V: TRBV27; J: TRBJ2-3; size: -; CDR3: CASNPLYSSTDTQYF; DNA: TGTGCCAGCAATCCACTTTATTCTAGCACAGATACGCAGTATTTT
D: -; V: TRBV27; J: TRBJ2-3; size: -; CDR3: CASSLGTDSYTPGSQYF; DNA: TGTGCCAGCAGTTTAGGGACTGACAGCTACACCCCGGGCTCGCAGTATTTT
D: -; V: TRBV6-6; J: TRBJ1-1; size: -; CDR3: CASSPVSIQGLEAFF; DNA: TGTGCCAGCAGTCCCGTTAGCATACAGGGTCTAGAAGCTTTCTTT
D: -; V: TRBV29-1; J: TRBJ1-1; size: -; CDR3: CSVAGDGAEAFF; DNA: TGCAGCGTTGCAGGGGATGGCGCTGAAGCTTTCTTT
D: -; V: TRBV7-2; J: TRBJ2-7; size: few; CDR3: CASSSQDYEQYF; DNA: TGTGCCAGCTCAAGTCAGGACTACGAGCAGTACTTC
D: -; V: TRBV7-2; J: TRBJ2-3; size: -; CDR3: CASSFASDTQYF; DNA: TGTGCCAGCAGCTTTGCATCAGATACGCAGTATTTT
D: TRBD1; V: TRBV2; J: TRBJ1-1; size: -; CDR3: CASSETGGRNTEAFF; DNA: TGTGCCAGCAGTGAAACAGGGGGAAGGAACACTGAAGCTTTCTTT
D: -; V: TRBV27; J: TRBJ1-3; size: -; CDR3: CASSLSGRRDTIYF; DNA: TGTGCCAGCAGTTTATCGGGGCGCAGGGACACCATATATTTT
D: -; V: TRBV6-5; J: TRBJ1-6; size: -; CDR3: CASGHRHSPLHF; DNA: TGTGCCAGTGGGCACAGACATTCACCCCTCCACTTT
D: TRBD1; V: TRBV6-1; J: TRBJ1-1; size: -; CDR3: CASSGRQGGTEAFF; DNA: TGTGCCAGCAGTGGAAGACAGGGAGGTACTGAAGCTTTCTTT
D: TRBD2; V: TRBV7-2; J: TRBJ2-5; size: once; CDR3: CASSQTSGGAETQYF; DNA: TGTGCCAGCAGCCAGACTAGCGGGGGGGCGGAGACCCAGTACTTC
D: TRBD1; V: TRBV2; J: TRBJ1-5; size: few; CDR3: CASSVQGGMSNQPQHF; DNA: TGTGCCAGCAGTGTTCAGGGGGGTATGAGCAATCAGCCCCAGCATTTT
D: TRBD1; V: TRBV30; J: TRBJ2-1; size: -; CDR3: CGIGTGRFNEQFF; DNA: TGTGGAATAGGGACAGGACGGTTCAATGAGCAGTTCTTC
D: TRBD2; V: TRBV7-9; J: TRBJ2-3; size: -; CDR3: CASSLGLAGWADTQYF; DNA: TGTGCCAGCAGCTTAGGATTAGCGGGGTGGGCAGATACGCAGTATTTT
D: TRBD1; V: TRBV11-2; J: TRBJ1-4; size: -; CDR3: CASSLGSGQGVGKLFF; DNA: TGTGCCAGCAGCTTAGGGTCGGGACAGGGGGTCGGGAAACTGTTTTTT
D: -; V: TRBV10-3; J: TRBJ2-7; size: -; CDR3: CAISEIGIDEQYF; DNA: TGTGCCATCAGTGAAATAGGGATCGACGAGCAGTACTTC
D: TRBD2; V: TRBV10-3; J: TRBJ2-3; size: -; CDR3: CATSGGPDNPSTDTQYF; DNA: TGTGCCACCTCGGGGGGGCCAGATAACCCTAGCACAGATACGCAGTATTTT